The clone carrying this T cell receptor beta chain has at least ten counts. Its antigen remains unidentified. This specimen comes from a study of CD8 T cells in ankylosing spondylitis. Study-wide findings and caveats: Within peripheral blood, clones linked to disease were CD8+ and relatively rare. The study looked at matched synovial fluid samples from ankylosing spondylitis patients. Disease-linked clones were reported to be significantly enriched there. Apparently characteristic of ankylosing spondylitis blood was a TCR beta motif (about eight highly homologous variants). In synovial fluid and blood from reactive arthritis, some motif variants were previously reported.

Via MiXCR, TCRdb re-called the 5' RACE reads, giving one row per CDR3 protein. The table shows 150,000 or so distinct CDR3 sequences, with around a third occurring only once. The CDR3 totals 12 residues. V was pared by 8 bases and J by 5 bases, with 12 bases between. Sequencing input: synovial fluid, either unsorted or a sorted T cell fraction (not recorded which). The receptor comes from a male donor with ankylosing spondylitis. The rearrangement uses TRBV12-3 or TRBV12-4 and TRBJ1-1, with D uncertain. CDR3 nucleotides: TGTGCCAGCGGGATCGGCGGGACTGAAGCTTTCTTT. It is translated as CASGIGGTEAFF.